This T cell receptor (beta chain) emerged from a study of T cell clusters in autoimmune cytopenias. TRB rearrangements were amplified by touch-down multiplex PCR with mixed TRB-A/B primers. For each CDR3 protein, TCRdb gives one entry from its re-call of the multiplex PCR reads, without DNA. This table lists some 6,800 distinct CDR3 sequences. The CDR3 contains 17 residues. Per the germline V gene, CDR1 is MNHEY and CDR2 is SVGAGI. Each sample's input was roughly 270 ng genomic DNA, 35,000 to 40,000 genome equivalents. Considering frequency, this clonotype is medium-sized. This chain joins TRBV6-5 and TRBJ2-3; the D call from TCRdb, TRBD2, cannot be confirmed without DNA. Source material: peripheral blood. The TCR originated in a human donor with an autoimmune cytopenia or autoimmune hepatitis (not recorded which). CDR3 sequence reads: CASSRRTSGRTADTQYF.